The rows below give T cell receptor beta chains drawn from one sample of a study of cytomegalovirus exposure and HLA in healthy donors. Assay: immunoSEQ multiplex PCR; the TCRdb copy retains only in-frame clones and omits some. The repertoire consists of about 160,000 clones, with under 90% occurring once and the leading ten covering about 4.5%. The sample comprised PBMCs. The receptor set was obtained from a man aged 25-45 years in good health and CMV-seronegative. Each CDR3 is given with its conserved first and last residue. The order of the fields is J gene, clone size, V gene, D gene, CDR3 protein, CDR3 DNA. A D gene is named only where the DNA matches it firmly. The size of a clone is reported for some rows only, either as once, few or many, or as a class for expanded clones.

>TRBJ1-2|.|TRBV28|.
CASSAPPTVNYGYTF
TGTGCCAGCAGTGCCCCGCCGACAGTTAACTATGGCTACACCTTC
>TRBJ1-1|.|TRBV28|.
CASSLSGGTEAFF
TGTGCCAGCAGTTTATCCGGGGGCACTGAAGCTTTCTTT
>TRBJ1-3|.|TRBV28|TRBD1
CASSTQGGGNTIYF
TGTGCCAGCAGCACCCAGGGGGGAGGAAACACCATATATTTT
>TRBJ1-2|.|TRBV19|TRBD1
CASKDRANGYTF
TGTGCCAGTAAAGACAGGGCAAATGGCTACACCTTC
>TRBJ2-7|.|TRBV29-1|TRBD1
CSVGQGVGTSYEQYF
TGCAGCGTTGGACAGGGGGTTGGTACGAGCTACGAGCAGTACTTC
>TRBJ2-2|.|TRBV9|TRBD1
CASSGTTQTGVPGELFF
TGTGCCAGCAGTGGTACGACCCAGACAGGGGTTCCCGGGGAGCTGTTTTTT
>TRBJ1-1|.|TRBV25-1|.
CASRDGQIKGAFF
TGTGCCAGCAGAGACGGACAGATAAAGGGAGCTTTCTTT
>TRBJ2-1|.|TRBV5-1|TRBD2
CASSLRWEGYNEQFF
TGCGCCAGCAGCTTGCGGTGGGAGGGTTACAATGAGCAGTTCTTC
>TRBJ2-1|few|TRBV5-4|TRBD2
CAMGLARYNEQFF
TGTGCCATGGGACTAGCCCGCTACAATGAGCAGTTCTTC
>TRBJ2-7|.|TRBV6-5|TRBD2
CASWTSGYEQYF
TGTGCCAGCTGGACTAGCGGCTACGAGCAGTACTTC
>TRBJ2-5|.|TRBV7-2|TRBD2
CASSLASLAGGFSQETQYF
TGTGCCAGCAGCTTAGCTAGTCTAGCGGGGGGCTTTTCACAAGAGACCCAGTACTTC
>TRBJ1-2|once|TRBV5-4|.
CASSQRQSVYGYTF
TGTGCCAGCAGCCAACGACAGTCAGTCTATGGCTACACCTTC
>TRBJ1-3|.|TRBV7-9|.
CASSLDSSHTIYF
TGTGCCAGCAGCCTCGACAGTTCACACACCATATATTTT
>TRBJ2-7|few|TRBV9|TRBD1
CASSAAAGGITYEQYF
TGTGCCAGCAGCGCAGCGGCAGGGGGCATCACCTACGAGCAGTACTTC
>TRBJ2-7|.|TRBV5-8|.
CASSLGTRWAPGEQYF
TGTGCCAGCAGCTTAGGAACTAGATGGGCTCCGGGGGAGCAGTACTTC
>TRBJ2-3|.|TRBV25-1|TRBD2
CASSEWGGSDTQYF
TGTGCCAGCAGTGAATGGGGGGGTTCGGATACGCAGTATTTT
>TRBJ2-2|many|TRBV25-1|.
CASSDPQVTGELFF
TGTGCCAGCAGTGATCCCCAGGTAACCGGGGAGCTGTTTTTT
>TRBJ1-4|.|TRBV7-2|.
CASSLRNEKLFF
TGTGCCAGCAGCTTGCGAAATGAAAAACTGTTTTTT
>TRBJ1-1|few|TRBV30|.
CAWNYDRNTEAFF
TGTGCCTGGAATTACGACAGGAACACTGAAGCTTTCTTT
>TRBJ2-1|.|TRBV11-3|TRBD1
CASTLARDRASNEQFF
TGTGCCAGCACCCTAGCCCGGGACAGGGCAAGCAATGAGCAGTTCTTC
>TRBJ1-1|.|TRBV7-2|.
CASSFKRQVKLDEAFF
TGTGCCAGCAGCTTTAAAAGACAGGTCAAGTTGGATGAAGCTTTCTTT
>TRBJ2-1|.|TRBV2|TRBD1
CASSRRDSAYNEQFF
TGTGCCAGCTCCCGCCGGGACAGCGCCTACAATGAGCAGTTCTTC
>TRBJ1-3|.|TRBV19|.
CASSDSNQGLLGNTIYF
TGTGCCAGTAGTGATTCAAACCAGGGTCTACTTGGAAACACCATATATTTT
>TRBJ2-3|.|TRBV2|.
CASTVRTEDTQYF
TGTGCCAGTACTGTTAGGACTGAAGATACGCAGTATTTT
>TRBJ2-1|.|TRBV29-1|.
CSVDRHNEQFF
TGCAGCGTCGACAGGCACAATGAGCAGTTCTTC
>TRBJ2-7|once|TRBV7-2|.
CASSFQAQAQYF
TGTGCCAGCAGCTTCCAGGCACAGGCGCAGTACTTC
>TRBJ2-1|few|TRBV7-8|.
CASSLRRSPNEQFF
TGTGCCAGCAGCTTAAGGCGGTCCCCTAATGAGCAGTTCTTC
>TRBJ1-4|.|TRBV29-1|.
CSVGGVSTNEKLFF
TGCAGCGTTGGGGGGGTTTCAACTAATGAAAAACTGTTTTTT
>TRBJ1-4|.|TRBV13|.
CASSYRQANNEKLFF
TGTGCCAGCAGCTATAGACAGGCTAATAATGAAAAACTGTTTTTT
>TRBJ1-1|.|TRBV7-9|.
CSSSRSVSGLNTEAFF
TGTTCCAGCAGCCGCTCCGTGTCGGGGTTGAACACTGAAGCTTTCTTT
>TRBJ1-1|.|TRBV30|.
CAWVGIGGTEAFF
TGTGCCTGGGTGGGGATAGGGGGTACTGAAGCTTTCTTT
>TRBJ2-7|.|TRBV4-1|.
CASSQFGDSSYEQYF
TGCGCCAGCAGCCAATTTGGCGACTCCTCCTACGAGCAGTACTTC
>TRBJ2-7|few|TRBV30|.
CAWSVPLPGGYEQYF
TGTGCCTGGAGTGTACCCCTGCCAGGAGGATACGAGCAGTACTTC
>TRBJ2-3|once|TRBV7-9|.
CASSLGGGPSTDTQYF
TGTGCCAGCAGCTTAGGGGGGGGCCCCAGCACAGATACGCAGTATTTT
>TRBJ2-7|.|TRBV7-6|TRBD1
CASSLEGTGFYEQYF
TGTGCCAGCAGCTTAGAAGGGACAGGGTTTTACGAGCAGTACTTC
>TRBJ1-5|once|TRBV30|TRBD1
CATGQGANQPQHF
TGTGCCACTGGACAGGGGGCGAATCAGCCCCAGCATTTT
>TRBJ2-3|once|TRBV27|TRBD1
CASTLQGQGTQYF
TGTGCCAGCACTCTACAGGGGCAAGGTACGCAGTATTTT
>TRBJ2-2|.|TRBV5-1|.
CASSLTRVEVYTGELFF
TGCGCCAGCAGCTTGACCAGGGTTGAGGTTTACACCGGGGAGCTGTTTTTT
>TRBJ2-5|.|TRBV30|TRBD1
CAWSEGAQETQYF
TGTGCCTGGAGTGAGGGGGCCCAAGAGACCCAGTACTTC
>TRBJ1-2|.|TRBV7-6|TRBD1
CASSPPDRVDGYTF
TGTGCCAGCAGCCCTCCGGACAGGGTCGACGGCTACACCTTC
>TRBJ2-7|few|TRBV28|TRBD1
CASKAPGQSLRAAYEQYF
TGTGCCAGCAAGGCCCCGGGACAGAGCTTACGGGCGGCCTACGAGCAGTACTTC
>TRBJ2-2|.|TRBV5-1|TRBD1
CASSLGVTGGSTGELFF
TGCGCCAGCAGCTTGGGGGTAACAGGGGGAAGTACCGGGGAGCTGTTTTTT
>TRBJ2-5|.|TRBV27|TRBD2
CASQPWGSGGNVAETQYF
TGTGCCAGCCAGCCGTGGGGTAGCGGGGGGAATGTGGCGGAGACCCAGTACTTC
>TRBJ1-2|few|TRBV30|.
CAWARTANYGYTF
TGTGCCTGGGCCCGGACAGCTAACTATGGCTACACCTTC
>TRBJ1-2|few|TRBV9|TRBD1
CASSPQGTAHYGYTF
TGTGCCAGCAGCCCCCAAGGGACAGCCCACTATGGCTACACCTTC
>TRBJ1-5|.|TRBV27|TRBD1
CASSLRTGGAEPQHF
TGTGCCAGCAGTTTACGGACAGGGGGCGCTGAGCCCCAGCATTTT
>TRBJ2-7|once|TRBV6-1|TRBD2
CASSEGTSGRFYEQYF
TGTGCCAGCAGTGAGGGGACTAGCGGCAGATTTTACGAGCAGTACTTC
>TRBJ2-3|few|TRBV18|TRBD2
CASSPLRLAGRSTDTQYF
TGTGCCAGCTCACCATTACGTCTAGCGGGAAGGTCCACAGATACGCAGTATTTT
>TRBJ1-4|.|TRBV19|.
CASSVPGGSTNEKLFF
TGTGCCAGTAGTGTGCCGGGGGGGTCAACTAATGAAAAACTGTTTTTT
>TRBJ2-1|.|TRBV7-3|.
CASSSSSYNEQFF
TGTGCCAGCAGCTCCAGCTCCTACAATGAGCAGTTCTTC